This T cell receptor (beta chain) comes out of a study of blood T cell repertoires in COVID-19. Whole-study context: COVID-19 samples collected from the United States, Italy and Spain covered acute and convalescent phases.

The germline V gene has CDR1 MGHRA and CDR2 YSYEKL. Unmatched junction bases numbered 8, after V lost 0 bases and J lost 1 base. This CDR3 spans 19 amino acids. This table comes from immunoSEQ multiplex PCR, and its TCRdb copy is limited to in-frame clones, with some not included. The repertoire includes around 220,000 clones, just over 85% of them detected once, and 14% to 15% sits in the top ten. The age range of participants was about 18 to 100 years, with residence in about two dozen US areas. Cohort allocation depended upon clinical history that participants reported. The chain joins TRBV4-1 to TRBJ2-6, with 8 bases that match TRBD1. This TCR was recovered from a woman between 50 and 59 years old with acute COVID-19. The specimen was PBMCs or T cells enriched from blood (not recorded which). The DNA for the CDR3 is TGCGCCAGCAGCCAAGATCCGGGAGACAGGGGTTCTGGGGCCAACGTCCTGACTTTC. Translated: CASSQDPGDRGSGANVLTF.